The T cell receptor (beta chain) under discussion was sequenced for a study of T cells expressing NK-cell markers. Overall study context: Out of eight donors sequenced, seven tested HCMV-seropositive and the remaining one seronegative.

Worth noting for this clonotype: Antigen specificity is unknown.

From the 5' RACE reads, TCRdb lists one entry per CDR3 protein and no DNA. The repertoire table contains about 380,000 distinct CDR3 sequences. Whole-study findings and limits: The leading position in the CD3+CD56-NKG2C+ fraction of several donors also went to these clonotypes. Expanded NKG2C+ T cell clones had unclear HCMV specificity. A range of about 1.0-8% of CD8+ T cells consisted of dominant NKG2C+ clonotypes in several donors.

The CDR3 runs to 13 residues. Germline CDR1 KGHSH, CDR2 LQKENI. Sequences were obtained from blood T cells: a sorted CD56 or NKG2C T cell subset, CD4+ or CD8+ T cells, or bulk PBMC T cells (not recorded which). The receptor's source is a man aged 18 to 70 in good health. This chain joins TRBV18 and TRBJ2-7; TCRdb gives TRBD2 as the D gene, but with no DNA this cannot be confirmed. CDR3 loop: CASSPGAGYEQYF. The full variable domain, completed using reference TRBV18 and TRBJ2-7, is NAGVMQNPRHLVRRRGQEARLRCSPMKGHSHVYWYRQLPEEGLKFMVYLQKENIIDESGMPKERFSAEFPKEGPSILRIQQVVRGDSAAYFCASSPGAGYEQYFGPGTRLTVT.